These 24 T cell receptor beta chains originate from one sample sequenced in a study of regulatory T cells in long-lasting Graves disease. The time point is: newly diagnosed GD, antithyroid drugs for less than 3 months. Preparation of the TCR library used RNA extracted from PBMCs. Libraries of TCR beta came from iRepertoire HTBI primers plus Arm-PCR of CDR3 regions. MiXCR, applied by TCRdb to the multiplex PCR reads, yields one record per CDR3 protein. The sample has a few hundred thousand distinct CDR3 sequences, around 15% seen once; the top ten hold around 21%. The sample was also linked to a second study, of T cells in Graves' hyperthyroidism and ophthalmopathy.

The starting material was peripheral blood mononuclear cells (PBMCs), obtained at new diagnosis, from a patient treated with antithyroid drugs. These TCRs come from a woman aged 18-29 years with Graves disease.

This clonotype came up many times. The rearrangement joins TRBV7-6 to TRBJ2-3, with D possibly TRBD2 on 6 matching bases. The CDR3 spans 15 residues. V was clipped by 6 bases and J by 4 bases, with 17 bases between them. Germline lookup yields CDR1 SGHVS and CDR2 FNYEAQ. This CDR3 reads CASSLRASAADTQYF. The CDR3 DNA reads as TGTGCCAGCAGTTTAAGGGCTAGCGCAGCAGATACGCAGTATTTT.

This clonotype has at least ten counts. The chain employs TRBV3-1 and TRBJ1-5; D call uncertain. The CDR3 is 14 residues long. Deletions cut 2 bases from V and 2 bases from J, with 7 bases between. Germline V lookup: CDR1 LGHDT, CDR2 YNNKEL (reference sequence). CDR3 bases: TGTGCCAGCAGCCAAAGGGTTGGCAATCAGCCCCAGCATTTT. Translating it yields CASSQRVGNQPQHF. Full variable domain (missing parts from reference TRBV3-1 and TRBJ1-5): DTAVSQTPKYLVTQMGNDKSIKCEQNLGHDTMYWYKQDSKKFLKIMFSYNNKELIINETVPNRFSPKSPDKAHLNLHINSLELGDSAVYFCASSQRVGNQPQHFGDGTRLSIL.

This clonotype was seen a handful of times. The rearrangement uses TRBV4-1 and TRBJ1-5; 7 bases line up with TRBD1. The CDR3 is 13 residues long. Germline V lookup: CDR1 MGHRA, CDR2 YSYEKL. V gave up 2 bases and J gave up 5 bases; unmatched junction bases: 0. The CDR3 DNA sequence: TGCGCCAGCAGCCAAACAGGGGATCAGCCCCAGCATTTT. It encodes CASSQTGDQPQHF.

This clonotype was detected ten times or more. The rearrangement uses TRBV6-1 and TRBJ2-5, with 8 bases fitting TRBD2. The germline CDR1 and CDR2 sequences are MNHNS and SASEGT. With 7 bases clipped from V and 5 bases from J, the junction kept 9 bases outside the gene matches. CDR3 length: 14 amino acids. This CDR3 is CASNGRGGRETQYF. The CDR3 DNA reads TGTGCCAGCAACGGACGGGGGGGCAGGGAGACCCAGTACTTC.

The CDR3 DNA is TGTGCCAGCAGATGGAGACAGGGAAACAATGAGCAGTTCTTC. Its translation: CASRWRQGNNEQFF. The chain recombines TRBV6-1 with TRBJ2-1; TRBD1 agrees at 7 bases. CDR1 is MNHNS, CDR2 SASEGT, per germline. V lost 6 bases and J lost 5; bases outside the gene matches: 7. The CDR3 consists of 14 residues.

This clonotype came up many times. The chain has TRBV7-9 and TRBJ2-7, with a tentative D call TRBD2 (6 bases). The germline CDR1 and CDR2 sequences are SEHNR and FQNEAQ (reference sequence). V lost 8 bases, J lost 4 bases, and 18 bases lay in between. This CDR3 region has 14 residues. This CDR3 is CASETAGITYEQYF. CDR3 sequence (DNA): TGTGCCAGCGAGACGGCGGGGATAACTTACGAGCAGTACTTC.

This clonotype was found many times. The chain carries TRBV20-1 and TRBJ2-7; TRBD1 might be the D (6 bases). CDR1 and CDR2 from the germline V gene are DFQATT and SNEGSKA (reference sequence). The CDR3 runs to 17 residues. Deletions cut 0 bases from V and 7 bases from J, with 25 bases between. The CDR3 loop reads CSARDQGVGSLRGEQYF. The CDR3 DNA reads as TGCAGTGCTAGAGATCAGGGAGTCGGGTCACTGAGGGGGGAGCAGTACTTC.

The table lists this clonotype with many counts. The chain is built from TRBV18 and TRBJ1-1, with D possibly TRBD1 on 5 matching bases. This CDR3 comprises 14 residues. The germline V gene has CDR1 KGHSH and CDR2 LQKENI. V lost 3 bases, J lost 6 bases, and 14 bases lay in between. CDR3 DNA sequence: TGTGCCAGCTCACCTAACGGGGAAGGGGCTGAAGCTTTCTTT. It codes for CASSPNGEGAEAFF.

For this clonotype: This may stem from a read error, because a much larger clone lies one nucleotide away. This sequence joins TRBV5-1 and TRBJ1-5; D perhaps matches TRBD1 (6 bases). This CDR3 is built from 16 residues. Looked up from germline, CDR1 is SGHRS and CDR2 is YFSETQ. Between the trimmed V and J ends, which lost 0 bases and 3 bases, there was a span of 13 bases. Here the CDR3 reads CASSLGAGGDNQPQHF. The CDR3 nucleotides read TGCGCCAGCAGCTTGGGGGCGGGGGGCGACAATCAGCCCCAGCATTTT. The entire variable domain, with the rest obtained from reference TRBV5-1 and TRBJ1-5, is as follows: KAGVTQTPRYLIKTRGQQVTLSCSPISGHRSVSWYQQTPGQGLQFLFEYFSETQRNKGNFPGRFSGRQFSNSRSEMNVSTLELGDSALYLCASSLGAGGDNQPQHFGDGTRLSIL.

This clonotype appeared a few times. In nucleotides, the CDR3 is TGCAGTGCTAGTGCGTCAAACCCCTACAATGAGCAGTTCTTC. Encoded protein: CSASASNPYNEQFF. V gene TRBV20-1 combines with J gene TRBJ2-1, with D unresolved. Trimming stripped 3 bases from V and 2 bases from J, with 11 bases between. Germline V lookup: CDR1 DFQATT, CDR2 SNEGSKA (reference sequence). The CDR3 totals 14 residues.

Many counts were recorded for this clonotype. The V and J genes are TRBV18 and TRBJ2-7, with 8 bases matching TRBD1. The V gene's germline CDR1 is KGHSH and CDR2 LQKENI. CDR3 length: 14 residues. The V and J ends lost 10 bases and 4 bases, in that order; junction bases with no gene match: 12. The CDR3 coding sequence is TGTGCCACTCTCGGGGCAGGGGGCATATACGAGCAGTACTTC. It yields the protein CATLGAGGIYEQYF.

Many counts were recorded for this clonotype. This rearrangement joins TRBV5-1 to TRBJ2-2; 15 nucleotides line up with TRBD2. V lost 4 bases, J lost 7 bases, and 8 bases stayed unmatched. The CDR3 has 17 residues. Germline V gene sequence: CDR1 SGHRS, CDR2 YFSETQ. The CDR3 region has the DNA TGCGCCAGCAGCGAGGGGACTAGCGGGGGGTTCGTCGGGGAGCTGTTTTTT. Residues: CASSEGTSGGFVGELFF.

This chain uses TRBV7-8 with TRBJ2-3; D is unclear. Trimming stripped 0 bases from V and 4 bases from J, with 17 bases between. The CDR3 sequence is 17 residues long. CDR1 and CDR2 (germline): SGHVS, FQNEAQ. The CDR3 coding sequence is TGTGCCAGCAGCTTAGCGTTGGCGTGGATCGGTTCAGATACGCAGTATTTT. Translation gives CASSLALAWIGSDTQYF. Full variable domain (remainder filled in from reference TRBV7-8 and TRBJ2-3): GAGVSQSPRYKVAKRGQDVALRCDPISGHVSLFWYQQALGQGPEFLTYFQNEAQLDKSGLPSDRFFAERPEGSVSTLKIQRTQQEDSAVYLCASSLALAWIGSDTQYFGPGTRLTVL.

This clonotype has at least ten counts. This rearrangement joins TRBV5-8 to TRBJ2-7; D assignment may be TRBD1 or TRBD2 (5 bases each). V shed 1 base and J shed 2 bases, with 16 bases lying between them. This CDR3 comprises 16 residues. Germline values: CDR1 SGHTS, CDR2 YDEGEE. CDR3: CASSLRQGRSPYEQYF. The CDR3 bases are TGTGCCAGCAGCTTGCGCCAGGGACGTAGCCCCTACGAGCAGTACTTC.

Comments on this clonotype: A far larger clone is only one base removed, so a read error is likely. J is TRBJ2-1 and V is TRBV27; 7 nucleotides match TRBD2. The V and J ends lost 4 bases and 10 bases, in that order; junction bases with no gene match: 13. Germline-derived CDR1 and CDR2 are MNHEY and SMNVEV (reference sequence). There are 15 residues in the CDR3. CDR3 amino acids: CASSSTGTKNYEQFF. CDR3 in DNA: TGTGCCAGCAGTTCGACCGGGACTAAGAACTACGAGCAGTTCTTC.

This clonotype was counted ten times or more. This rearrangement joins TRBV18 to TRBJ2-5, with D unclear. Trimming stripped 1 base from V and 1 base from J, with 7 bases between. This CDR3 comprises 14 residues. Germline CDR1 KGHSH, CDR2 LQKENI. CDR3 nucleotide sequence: TGTGCCAGCTCACCACAAACCTCCCAAGAGACCCAGTACTTC. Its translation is CASSPQTSQETQYF.

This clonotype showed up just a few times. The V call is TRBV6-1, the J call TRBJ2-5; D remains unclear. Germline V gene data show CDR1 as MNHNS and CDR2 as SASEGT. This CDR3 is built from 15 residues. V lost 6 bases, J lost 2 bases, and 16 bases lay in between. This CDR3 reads CASSQLPGPQETQYF. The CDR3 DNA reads TGTGCCAGCAGCCAACTACCCGGGCCACAAGAGACCCAGTACTTC.

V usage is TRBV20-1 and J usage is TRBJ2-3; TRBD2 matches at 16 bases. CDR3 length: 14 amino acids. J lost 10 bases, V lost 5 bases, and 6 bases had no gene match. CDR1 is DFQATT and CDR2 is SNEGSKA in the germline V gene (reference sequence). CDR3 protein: CSAPSGTSGRAQYF. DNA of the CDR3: TGCAGTGCTCCCTCCGGGACTAGCGGGAGGGCGCAGTATTTT.

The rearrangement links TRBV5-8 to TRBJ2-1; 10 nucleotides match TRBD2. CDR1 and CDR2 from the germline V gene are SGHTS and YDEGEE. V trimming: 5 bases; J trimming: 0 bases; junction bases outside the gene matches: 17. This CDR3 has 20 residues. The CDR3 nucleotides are TGTGCCAGCAGGCGGTTTGGGCTAGCGGGGGAACCAGGCTCCTACAATGAGCAGTTCTTC. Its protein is CASRRFGLAGEPGSYNEQFF.

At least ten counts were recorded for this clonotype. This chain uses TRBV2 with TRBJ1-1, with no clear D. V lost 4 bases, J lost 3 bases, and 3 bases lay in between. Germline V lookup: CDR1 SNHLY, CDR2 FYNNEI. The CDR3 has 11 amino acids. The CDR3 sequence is CASSGDTEAFF. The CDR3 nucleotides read TGTGCCAGCAGTGGGGACACTGAAGCTTTCTTT.

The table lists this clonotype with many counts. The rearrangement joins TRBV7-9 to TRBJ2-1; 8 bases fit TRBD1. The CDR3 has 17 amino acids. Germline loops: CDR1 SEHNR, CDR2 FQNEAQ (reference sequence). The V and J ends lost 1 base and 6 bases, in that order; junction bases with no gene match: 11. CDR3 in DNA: TGTGCCAGCAGCTTAGTCGCGACAGGGGCTTGGGGCAATGAGCAGTTCTTC. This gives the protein CASSLVATGAWGNEQFF.

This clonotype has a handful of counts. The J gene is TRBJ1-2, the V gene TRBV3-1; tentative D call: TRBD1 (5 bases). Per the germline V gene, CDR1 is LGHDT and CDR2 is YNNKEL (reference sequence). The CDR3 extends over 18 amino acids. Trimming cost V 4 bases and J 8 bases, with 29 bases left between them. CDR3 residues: CASSPAGGLGGRFSGYTF. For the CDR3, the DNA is TGTGCCAGCAGCCCCGCGGGGGGGTTGGGGGGGAGATTTTCGGGCTACACCTTC. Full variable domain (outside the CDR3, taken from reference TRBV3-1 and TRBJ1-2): DTAVSQTPKYLVTQMGNDKSIKCEQNLGHDTMYWYKQDSKKFLKIMFSYNNKELIINETVPNRFSPKSPDKAHLNLHINSLELGDSAVYFCASSPAGGLGGRFSGYTFGSGTRLTVV.

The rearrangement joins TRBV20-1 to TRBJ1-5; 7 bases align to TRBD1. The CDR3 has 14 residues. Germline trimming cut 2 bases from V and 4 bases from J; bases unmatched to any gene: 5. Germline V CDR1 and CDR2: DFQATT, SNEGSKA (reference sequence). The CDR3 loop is CSARQGEWNQPQHF. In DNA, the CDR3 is TGCAGTGCTAGACAGGGGGAATGGAATCAGCCCCAGCATTTT.

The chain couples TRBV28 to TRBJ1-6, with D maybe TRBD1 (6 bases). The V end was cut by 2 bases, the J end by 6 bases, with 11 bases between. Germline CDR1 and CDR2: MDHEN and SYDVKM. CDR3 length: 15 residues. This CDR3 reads CASSLEQGLNSPLHF. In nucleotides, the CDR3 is TGTGCCAGCAGTTTAGAACAGGGACTTAATTCACCCCTCCACTTT.